The sequence of this TCR beta chain was determined in a study of Graves' ophthalmopathy and Graves' hyperthyroidism. Trimming cost V 2 bases and J 8 bases, with 15 bases left between them. The CDR3 totals 14 residues. Germline V gives CDR1 SGHTA, CDR2 FQGTGA. Of note for this clonotype: Its antigen remains unknown.

Broader study findings: Most thyroid clonotypes with frequency above 0.001 were detected in blood too.

Beta-chain TCR CDR3 regions were amplified from RNA transcripts. Second-round multiplex PCR came after first-round RT-PCR with HTBI primers. TCRdb itself ran the multiplex PCR reads through MiXCR, one entry per CDR3 protein. The sample holds approximately 540,000 distinct CDR3 sequences, 39% seen once. The receptor comes from an adult man with Graves' hyperthyroidism. The chain recombines TRBV7-3 with TRBJ1-2, with D possibly being TRBD1 (5 bases). Material: peripheral blood or thyroid tissue (not recorded which). CDR3 loop: CASSLSGRLGGYTF. The CDR3 bases are TGTGCCAGCAGCTTATCGGGGCGTTTAGGCGGCTACACCTTC.